This entry lists 26 T cell receptor beta chains sequenced from one sample in a study of T cells in localized non-small cell lung cancer. Data came from immunoSEQ multiplex PCR; TCRdb stores just in-frame clones and leaves some out. Among fewer than 20,000 clones listed, around 83% were seen once. Sample: peripheral blood, taken before any cancer treatment. The origin of the receptors is a male donor at least 60 years old with stage III lung adenocarcinoma.

The chain carries TRBV18 and TRBJ1-4; D remains unclear. The CDR3 is 12 residues long. Trimming removed 3 bases at V and 4 bases at J, with 3 bases between. Germline CDR1 and CDR2: KGHSH and LQKENI. The CDR3 bases are TGTGCCAGCTCACCCCTTAATGAAAAACTGTTTTTT. Protein: CASSPLNEKLFF.

This chain links TRBV19 with TRBJ1-5, with 9 positions matching TRBD1. Germline CDR1 and CDR2: LNHDA and SQIVND (reference sequence). This CDR3 has 15 amino acids. The V gene end was trimmed by 1 base and the J gene end by 6 bases; junction bases not matched to a gene: 4. The CDR3 DNA reads as TGTGCCAGTAGTATAGGACCGACAGGGGGTCAGCCCCAGCATTTT. Protein product: CASSIGPTGGQPQHF.

The rearrangement uses TRBV6-1 and TRBJ1-1, with D uncertain. The germline V and J ends were trimmed by 7 bases and 11 bases, with 8 bases remaining between them. CDR3 length: 9 amino acids. Germline assignment: CDR1 MNHNS and CDR2 SASEGT. CDR3 nucleotides: TGTGCCAGCATTGGGGAGGCTTTCTTT. Its protein product is CASIGEAFF.

V gene TRBV18 combines with J gene TRBJ2-2; 8 positions agree with TRBD1. Germline V CDR1 and CDR2: KGHSH, LQKENI. J was trimmed by 4 bases and V by 4 bases; bases with no gene match: 8. The CDR3 sequence is 16 residues long. The CDR3 DNA follows: TGTGCCAGCTCACTGAGACAGGGGCGCGGCACCGGGGAGCTGTTTTTT. It is translated as CASSLRQGRGTGELFF.

This clone was seen only once. The chain uses TRBV5-4 and TRBJ1-1, with 7 positions matching TRBD1. The junction had 6 bases not matched to a gene; V was cut back by 5 bases and J by 5 bases. Germline loops: CDR1 SGHNT, CDR2 YYREEE (reference sequence). The CDR3 extends over 13 amino acids. CDR3 in amino acids: CASSSQGGTEAFF. In DNA, the CDR3 is TGTGCCAGCAGTTCTCAGGGGGGGACTGAAGCTTTCTTT.

The rearrangement links TRBV10-2 to TRBJ1-5; D ambiguous. The germline V gene has CDR1 WSHSY and CDR2 SAAADI. The CDR3 length is 14 residues. V was trimmed by 2 bases and J by 5 bases, leaving 10 bases between them. This chain's CDR3 is CASSEDYSHQPQHF. DNA for the CDR3: TGCGCCAGCAGTGAGGATTACAGTCATCAGCCCCAGCATTTT.

The chain uses TRBV5-5 and TRBJ1-6; 9 nucleotides line up with TRBD1. The germline CDR1 and CDR2 sequences are SGHKS and YYEKEE (reference sequence). The junction had 5 bases not matched to a gene; V was cut back by 3 bases and J by 10 bases. The CDR3 runs 14 residues. The CDR3 sequence is CASSSGTGRSPLHF. The CDR3, as DNA: TGTGCCAGCAGCTCCGGGACAGGGCGGTCACCCCTCCACTTT.

The table lists this clone with a few counts. J is TRBJ1-1 and V is TRBV7-2; D unclear. The CDR3 totals 14 residues. Trimming left V 5 bases short and J 4 bases short, with 14 bases between. CDR1 is SGHTA, CDR2 FQGNSA, per germline. In nucleotides, the CDR3 is TGTGCCAGCAGCGGCGAGGCGACGGGCACTGAAGCTTTCTTT. As protein: CASSGEATGTEAFF.

The rearrangement links TRBV5-6 to TRBJ2-7; the match to TRBD1 covers 7 bases. This CDR3 has 14 amino acids. V shed 1 base, J shed 0 bases, and the junction held 1 base outside the gene matches. Germline V gene sequence: CDR1 SGHDT, CDR2 YYEEEE. The CDR3 DNA follows: TGTGCCAGCAGCTTGTGGACAGGCTCCTACGAGCAGTACTTC. It is translated as CASSLWTGSYEQYF. Variable domain in full (rest from reference TRBV5-6 and TRBJ2-7): DAGVTQSPTHLIKTRGQQVTLRCSPKSGHDTVSWYQQALGQGPQFIFQYYEEEERQRGNFPDRFSGHQFPNYSSELNVNALLLGDSALYLCASSLWTGSYEQYFGPGTRLTVT.

V and J are TRBV20-1 and TRBJ1-1; D is undetermined. Germline V gives CDR1 DFQATT, CDR2 SNEGSKA (reference sequence). Trimming shortened V by 3 bases and J by 7 bases, and 9 bases separated the two germline ends. The CDR3 is 11 amino acids. This CDR3 is CSASRTFEAFF. CDR3 nucleotides: TGCAGTGCTAGCAGGACTTTTGAAGCTTTCTTT.

The chain has TRBV21-1 and TRBJ2-1. TRBV21-1 is termed a pseudogene. The CDR3 length is 13 residues. The CDR3 sequence is CASSKFGGPEQFF. The DNA for the CDR3 is TGTGCCAGCAGCAAGTTTGGGGGGCCTGAGCAGTTCTTC.

The rearrangement uses TRBV11-2 and TRBJ2-3, with 12 bases aligning to TRBD2. J was trimmed by 2 bases and V by 10 bases; bases with no gene match: 7. The V gene's germline CDR1 is SGHAT and CDR2 FQNNGV. This CDR3 contains 15 residues. This CDR3 is CATTTSGGVTDTQYF. DNA of the CDR3: TGTGCCACCACGACTAGCGGGGGTGTCACAGATACGCAGTATTTT.

This clone was observed a handful of times. The chain combines TRBV1 with TRBJ2-3; no DNA check was done on the table's D call, TRBD1. TRBV1 is a recognized pseudogene. The CDR3 is 15 residues long. This chain's CDR3 is CTSSQEGGPADTQYF. The CDR3 region has the DNA TGCACCAGCAGCCAAGAAGGGGGCCCGGCAGATACGCAGTATTTT.

The chain combines TRBV11-2 with TRBJ1-4; the match to TRBD1 covers 10 bases. Germline V gene data show CDR1 as SGHAT and CDR2 as FQNNGV. V trimming: 1 base; J trimming: 10 bases; junction bases outside the gene matches: 12. The CDR3 length is 17 residues. CDR3 region: CASSLGPGTGEFRKLFF. The CDR3 DNA is TGTGCCAGCAGCTTAGGACCCGGGACAGGGGAATTTCGAAAACTGTTTTTT. The whole variable domain, filled in from reference TRBV11-2 and TRBJ1-4, reads EAGVAQSPRYKIIEKRQSVAFWCNPISGHATLYWYQQILGQGPKLLIQFQNNGVVDDSQLPKDRFSAERLKGVDSTLKIQPAKLEDSAVYLCASSLGPGTGEFRKLFFGSGTQLSVL.

The chain carries TRBV5-1 and TRBJ2-5, with a possible D match to TRBD2 (6 bases). Trimming removed 5 bases from V and 4 bases from J, with 18 bases in between. The germline V gene encodes CDR1 SGHRS and CDR2 YFSETQ. There are 15 residues in the CDR3. The CDR3 sequence: CASSNGGTVRETQYF. In DNA, the CDR3 is TGCGCCAGCAGTAACGGGGGAACGGTTAGAGAGACCCAGTACTTC.

V gene TRBV2 combines with J gene TRBJ1-1; 9 positions match TRBD1. This CDR3 region has 13 residues. The germline V gene encodes CDR1 SNHLY and CDR2 FYNNEI. V gave up 5 bases and J gave up 4 bases; unmatched junction bases: 2. The DNA for the CDR3 is TGTGCCAGCAGTCCGACAGGGGGCACTGAAGCTTTCTTT. Protein sequence: CASSPTGGTEAFF. Full variable domain (rest looked up from reference TRBV2 and TRBJ1-1): EPEVTQTPSHQVTQMGQEVILRCVPISNHLYFYWYRQILGQKVEFLVSFYNNEISEKSEIFDDQFSVERPDGSNFTLKIRSTKLEDSAMYFCASSPTGGTEAFFGQGTRLTVV.

This clone is labeled large. The rearrangement uses TRBV19 and TRBJ2-7, with D perhaps matching TRBD1 (6 bases). The CDR3 length is 12 residues. CDR1 is LNHDA and CDR2 is SQIVND in the germline V gene (reference sequence). Deletions cut 4 bases from V and 3 bases from J, with 7 bases between. The CDR3 DNA reads TGTGCCAGTAGTACGGACAGCTACGAGCAGTACTTC. Protein sequence: CASSTDSYEQYF.

There are a few counts of this clone. CDR3 sequence (DNA): TGTGCCAGCAGCTCCCCCGTGGGCGGTGATAATTCACCCCTCCACTTT. As protein: CASSSPVGGDNSPLHF. The V and J genes are TRBV9 and TRBJ1-6; D not resolved. Trimming removed 4 bases from V and 5 bases from J, with 16 bases in between. This CDR3 contains 16 residues. Germline CDR1 is SGDLS and CDR2 is YYNGEE.

V is TRBV10-2 and J is TRBJ1-5; TRBD1 matches at 7 bases. The trim removed 2 bases at V and 4 bases at J, leaving 5 bases unmatched. The CDR3 spans 15 residues. In germline, CDR1 is WSHSY, CDR2 SAAADI. The CDR3 sequence is CASSEVGGWNQPQHF. In DNA, the CDR3 is TGCGCCAGCAGTGAGGTAGGGGGCTGGAATCAGCCCCAGCATTTT.

This sequence joins TRBV5-6 and TRBJ2-2; possible D gene TRBD1, 7 bases. The V gene lost 5 bases and the J gene lost 2 bases, with 13 bases spanning the gap. This CDR3 is 15 amino acids long. Germline CDR1 is SGHDT and CDR2 is YYEEEE. The CDR3 DNA reads TGTGCCAGCAGGTGGAGGGGGCTAAACACCGGGGAGCTGTTTTTT. Amino acid sequence: CASRWRGLNTGELFF.

The V gene is TRBV10-2, the J gene TRBJ1-5, with 7 nucleotides matching TRBD1. Germline trimming cut 0 bases from V and 7 bases from J; bases unmatched to any gene: 9. Per germline, CDR1 WSHSY and CDR2 SAAADI. This CDR3 region has 16 residues. Here the CDR3 reads CASSESGAGGRQPQHF. The CDR3 nucleotides are TGCGCCAGCAGTGAGTCCGGGGCAGGGGGTAGACAGCCCCAGCATTTT.

The chain is built from TRBV5-1 and TRBJ1-6; 7 bases are a match to TRBD1. V was pared by 2 bases and J by 10 bases, with 6 bases of the junction left unmatched. This CDR3 comprises 14 residues. In germline, CDR1 is SGHRS, CDR2 YFSETQ. The CDR3 nucleotides read TGCGCCAGCAGCTTCGAGGGGGCGAAATCACCCCTCCACTTT. Its protein is CASSFEGAKSPLHF.

The chain recombines TRBV14 with TRBJ2-1, with D possibly matching TRBD2 (5 bases). CDR1 is SGHDN, CDR2 FVKESK, per germline. The CDR3 covers 16 residues. The V and J ends lost 4 bases and 3 bases respectively, with 16 bases between them. The CDR3: CASSPLGGLRYNEQFF. For the CDR3, the DNA is TGTGCCAGCAGCCCCCTCGGCGGGCTTCGCTACAATGAGCAGTTCTTC.

The J gene is TRBJ1-1, the V gene TRBV28; D is unresolved. The germline V gene has CDR1 MDHEN and CDR2 SYDVKM. V lost 4 bases, J lost 5 bases, and 5 bases lay in between. This CDR3 has 11 amino acids. CDR3 DNA: TGTGCCAGCAGTTCTGGGACTGAAGCTTTCTTT. It encodes CASSSGTEAFF. Together with reference TRBV28 and TRBJ1-1, the CDR3 gives the full variable domain: DVKVTQSSRYLVKRTGEKVFLECVQDMDHENMFWYRQDPGLGLRLIYFSYDVKMKEKGDIPEGYSVSREKKERFSLILESASTNQTSMYLCASSSGTEAFFGQGTRLTVV.

The V gene is TRBV6-5, the J gene TRBJ2-1, with TRBD2 matching over 10 bases. CDR1 is MNHEY, CDR2 SVGAGI, per germline. Trimming took 8 bases from V and 8 from J; bases not matched to a gene: 9. The CDR3 extends over 14 amino acids. The CDR3 sequence: CASALLAGFDEQFF. CDR3 bases: TGTGCCAGCGCCCTACTAGCGGGGTTCGATGAGCAGTTCTTC.

The chain links TRBV6-6 to TRBJ2-3; the match to TRBD2 covers 8 bases. The trim removed 2 bases at V and 6 bases at J, leaving 10 bases unmatched. The CDR3 runs to 16 residues. Germline V lookup: CDR1 MNHNY, CDR2 SVGAGI (reference sequence). The CDR3 region is CASSYLRGGLQDTQYF. The CDR3 DNA reads as TGTGCCAGCAGTTACCTCCGCGGGGGGCTCCAGGATACGCAGTATTTT.